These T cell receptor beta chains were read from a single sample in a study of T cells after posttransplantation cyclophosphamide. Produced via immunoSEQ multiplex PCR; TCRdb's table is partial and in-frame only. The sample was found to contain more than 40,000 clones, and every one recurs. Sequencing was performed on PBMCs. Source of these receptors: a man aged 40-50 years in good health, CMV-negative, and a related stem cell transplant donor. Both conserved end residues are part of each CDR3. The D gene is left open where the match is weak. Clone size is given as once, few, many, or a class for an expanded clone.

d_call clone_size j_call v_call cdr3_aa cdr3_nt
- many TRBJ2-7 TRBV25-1 CASSDYQGWAYEQYF TGTGCCAGCAGTGATTACCAGGGATGGGCCTACGAGCAGTACTTC
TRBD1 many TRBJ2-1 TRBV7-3 CASSFYRGNEQFF TGTGCCAGCAGCTTCTACAGGGGCAATGAGCAGTTCTTC
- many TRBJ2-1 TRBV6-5 CASSGAENNEQFF TGTGCCAGCAGTGGGGCAGAAAACAATGAGCAGTTCTTC
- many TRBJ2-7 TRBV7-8 CASSLDPGSYEQYF TGTGCCAGCAGCTTAGACCCGGGGTCCTACGAGCAGTACTTC
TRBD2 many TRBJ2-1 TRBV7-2 CASTSGSGVHYEQFF TGTGCCAGCACTAGCGGGAGTGGGGTTCACTATGAGCAGTTCTTC
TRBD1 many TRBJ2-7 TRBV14 CASSQRDRTYEQYF TGTGCCAGCAGCCAACGGGACAGAACCTACGAGCAGTACTTC
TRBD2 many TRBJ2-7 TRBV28 CASRLAKHYEQYF TGTGCCAGCCGACTAGCGAAACACTACGAGCAGTACTTC
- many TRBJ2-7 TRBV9 CASSGEPLYEQYF TGTGCCAGCAGCGGAGAGCCCCTCTACGAGCAGTACTTC
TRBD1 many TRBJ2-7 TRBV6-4 CASSVDRDSYEQYF TGTGCCAGCAGTGTTGACAGGGACTCCTACGAGCAGTACTTC
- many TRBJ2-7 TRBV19 CASSSQGPYEQYF TGTGCCAGTAGTTCACAGGGCCCCTACGAGCAGTACTTC
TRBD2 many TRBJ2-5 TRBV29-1 CSVENSGTSGETQYF TGCAGCGTTGAAAACTCCGGGACTAGTGGCGAGACCCAGTACTTC
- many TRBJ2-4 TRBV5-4 CASSNRDWASNIQYF TGTGCCAGCAGCAACCGGGACTGGGCTAGCAACATTCAGTACTTC
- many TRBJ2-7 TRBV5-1 CASSSPPTGTYEQYF TGCGCCAGCAGCTCCCCACCAACAGGGACCTACGAGCAGTACTTC
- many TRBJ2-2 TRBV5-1 CASSLTEITGELFF TGCGCCAGCAGCTTGACAGAGATCACCGGGGAGCTGTTTTTT
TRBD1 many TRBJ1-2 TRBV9 CASSADRKGYTF TGTGCCAGCAGTGCGGACAGGAAAGGCTACACCTTC
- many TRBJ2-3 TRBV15 CATSRPPRGTDTQYF TGTGCCACCAGCAGGCCTCCCCGGGGCACAGATACGCAGTATTTT
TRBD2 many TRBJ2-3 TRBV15 CATSSGRADTQYF TGTGCCACCAGTAGCGGGAGGGCAGATACGCAGTATTTT
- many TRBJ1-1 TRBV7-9 CASSLAGGWTEAFF TGTGCCAGCAGCTTAGCGGGGGGTTGGACTGAAGCTTTCTTT
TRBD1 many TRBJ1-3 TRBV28 CASSRTGGINTIYF TGTGCCAGCAGCAGGACAGGGGGCATCAACACCATATATTTT
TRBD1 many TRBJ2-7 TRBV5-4 CASSAGQGRTGQQYF TGTGCCAGCAGCGCAGGACAGGGGCGCACCGGGCAGCAGTACTTC
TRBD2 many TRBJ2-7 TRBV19 CASTQAGLAGATYEQYF TGTGCCAGTACCCAAGCGGGACTAGCGGGAGCCACCTACGAGCAGTACTTC
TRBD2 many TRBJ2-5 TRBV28 CASSLSNGLAGQETQYF TGTGCCAGCAGTTTATCCAACGGACTAGCGGGACAAGAGACCCAGTACTTC
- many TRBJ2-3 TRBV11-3 CASSLTLASDTQYF TGTGCCAGCAGCTTAACCCTAGCTTCAGATACGCAGTATTTT
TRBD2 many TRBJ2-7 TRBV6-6 CASHQPGLAGGYEQYF TGTGCCAGCCACCAACCGGGACTAGCGGGAGGTTACGAGCAGTACTTC
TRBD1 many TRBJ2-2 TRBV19 CASSINARGRGTGELFF TGTGCCAGTAGTATCAATGCAAGGGGGCGCGGAACCGGGGAGCTGTTTTTT